These 23 T cell receptor beta chains came from one sample sequenced in a study of T cell changes during pregnancy in multiple sclerosis. The data were produced by immunoSEQ multiplex PCR, yet TCRdb's version contains in-frame clones alone and is incomplete. The sample consists of 40,000 to 55,000 clones, about 89% of them appearing once. Sequencing used CD4+ T cells from peripheral blood mononuclear cells, obtained in the first trimester of pregnancy. The receptor set was obtained from a female donor with multiple sclerosis, enrolled in a pregnancy study.

The chain carries TRBV7-2 and TRBJ1-1; no definite D call. V was shortened by 5 bases and J by 5 bases, with 15 bases between the two germline ends. The CDR3 length is 14 residues. Per germline, CDR1 SGHTA and CDR2 FQGNSA. The CDR3 protein is CASSRSRGGTEAFF. The CDR3 region has the DNA TGTGCCAGCAGCCGATCGCGGGGAGGGACTGAAGCTTTCTTT.

The chain has TRBV5-1 and TRBJ2-7; 12 nucleotides agree with TRBD2. Germline assignment: CDR1 SGHRS and CDR2 YFSETQ. V shed 3 bases and J 5 bases; nucleotides not matched to a gene: 6. The length of the CDR3 is 15 residues. CDR3 protein: CASSWTSGNGNEQYF. The CDR3 DNA follows: TGCGCCAGCAGCTGGACTAGCGGGAATGGAAACGAGCAGTACTTC.

This clone showed up just once. The V and J genes are TRBV28 and TRBJ1-5; TRBD1 is a possible D gene (6 bases). Trimming left V 7 bases short and J 3 bases short, with 19 bases between. The CDR3 is 16 amino acids. From germline, CDR1 is MDHEN and CDR2 SYDVKM. CDR3 in amino acids: CASIRGGARANQPQHF. In DNA form, the CDR3 reads TGTGCCAGCATCCGAGGGGGGGCTAGGGCCAATCAGCCCCAGCATTTT.

Concerning this clone itself: The same CDR3 arises from other DNA sequences in this sample as well. The V and J genes are TRBV30 and TRBJ1-5; possible D gene TRBD1, 6 bases. V lost 3 bases and J 3 bases, leaving 9 bases between the germline ends. Germline CDR1 is GTSNPN and CDR2 is SVGIG (reference sequence). The CDR3 has 13 amino acids. In nucleotides, the CDR3 is TGTGCCTGGAGAGGGGGAGACAATCAGCCCCAGCATTTT. Translating it yields CAWRGGDNQPQHF.

This clone appeared a single time. The chain uses TRBV27 and TRBJ2-7, with TRBD2 identical over 8 bases. Trimming took 5 bases from V and 3 from J; bases not matched to a gene: 6. The CDR3 is made up of 14 amino acids. Germline CDR1 MNHEY, CDR2 SMNVEV (reference sequence). This CDR3 reads CASSTGTSNYEQYF. The DNA for the CDR3 is TGTGCCAGCAGTACCGGGACTAGTAACTACGAGCAGTACTTC.

The chain employs TRBV6-6 and TRBJ2-5; the match to TRBD1 covers 8 bases. Germline trimming cut 6 bases from V and 4 bases from J; bases unmatched to any gene: 10. Germline lookup yields CDR1 MNHNY and CDR2 SVGAGI (reference sequence). This CDR3 spans 15 amino acids. The CDR3 loop reads CASRRTGNSGETQYF. The CDR3, as DNA: TGTGCCAGCAGGAGGACAGGGAACAGTGGAGAGACCCAGTACTTC.

The J gene is TRBJ2-2, the V gene TRBV7-2; 9 bases are a match to TRBD1. Germline V lookup: CDR1 SGHTA, CDR2 FQGNSA. Trimming removed 5 bases from V and 6 bases from J; junction bases left unmatched: 7. This CDR3 is built from 15 residues. CDR3 DNA sequence: TGTGCCAGCAGCGCTGGGGACAGGGAATCCGGGGAGCTGTTTTTT. The encoded protein is CASSAGDRESGELFF.

The CDR3, as DNA: TGCGCCAGCAGCACGGGACAGGGACCCTATGGCTACACCTTC. It yields the protein CASSTGQGPYGYTF. The chain joins TRBV5-1 to TRBJ1-2; 9 bases map to TRBD1. The CDR3 is 14 amino acids. Germline values: CDR1 SGHRS, CDR2 YFSETQ. The trim removed 4 bases at V and 4 bases at J, leaving 5 bases unmatched.

The chain combines TRBV6-1 with TRBJ1-2; maybe TRBD1 (5 bases). V was clipped by 1 base and J by 6 bases, with 12 bases between them. This CDR3 contains 14 residues. From germline, CDR1 is MNHNS and CDR2 SASEGT. Here the CDR3 DNA reads TGTGCCAGCAGTGAAGGAACAGGTCTCCATGGCTACACCTTC. Translation: CASSEGTGLHGYTF.

The chain recombines TRBV7-8 with TRBJ2-1; 15 positions agree with TRBD2. With V trimmed by 5 bases and J by 9 bases, 8 bases remained unmatched. Germline V gives CDR1 SGHVS, CDR2 FQNEAQ. The CDR3 loop spans 16 amino acids. CDR3: CASSLRTSGREGEQFF. The DNA of the CDR3 is TGTGCCAGCAGCCTTCGGACTAGCGGGAGGGAGGGTGAGCAGTTCTTC. The entire variable domain, with the rest obtained from reference TRBV7-8 and TRBJ2-1, is as follows: GAGVSQSPRYKVAKRGQDVALRCDPISGHVSLFWYQQALGQGPEFLTYFQNEAQLDKSGLPSDRFFAERPEGSVSTLKIQRTQQEDSAVYLCASSLRTSGREGEQFFGPGTRLTVL.

J is TRBJ2-7 and V is TRBV9, with D tentatively TRBD1 (5 bases). Trimming left V 0 bases short and J 7 bases short, with 11 bases between. The CDR3 length is 13 residues. Per the germline V gene, CDR1 is SGDLS and CDR2 is YYNGEE. The CDR3 bases are TGTGCCAGCAGCGTAGTCTTAGCAGGGGAGCAGTACTTC. Translation gives CASSVVLAGEQYF. Full variable domain (remainder filled in from reference TRBV9 and TRBJ2-7): DSGVTQTPKHLITATGQRVTLRCSPRSGDLSVYWYQQSLDQGLQFLIQYYNGEERAKGNILERFSAQQFPDLHSELNLSSLELGDSALYFCASSVVLAGEQYFGPGTRLTVT.

The chain carries TRBV29-1 and TRBJ2-6, with 8 bases matching TRBD1. Trimming at V came to 6 bases and at J to 0 bases, leaving 7 bases not matched to a gene. This CDR3 contains 16 residues. Germline V lookup: CDR1 SQVTM, CDR2 ANQGSEA. CDR3 coding DNA: TGCAGCGTGGTAGGACAGGGCGACTCTGGGGCCAACGTCCTGACTTTC. Translating gives CSVVGQGDSGANVLTF.

The chain has TRBV5-1 and TRBJ2-3; D is perhaps TRBD2 (5 bases). This CDR3 contains 14 residues. V gave up 0 bases and J gave up 3 bases, with 8 bases separating them. CDR1 SGHRS and CDR2 YFSETQ come from the germline V gene. The CDR3 bases are TGCGCCAGCAGCTTGGGGAGGAGTACAGATACGCAGTATTTT. Translation gives CASSLGRSTDTQYF.

This chain joins TRBV19 and TRBJ1-4; maybe TRBD1 (6 bases). Germline CDR1 is LNHDA and CDR2 is SQIVND (reference sequence). CDR3 length equals 15 residues. The V gene lost 3 bases and the J gene lost 7 bases, with 15 bases spanning the gap. The CDR3 DNA reads TGTGCCAGTAGTATGAGACAGGCGGCTGTTGAAAAACTGTTTTTT. It codes for CASSMRQAAVEKLFF. Using reference TRBV19 and TRBJ1-4 for the parts outside the CDR3, the full variable domain is DGGITQSPKYLFRKEGQNVTLSCEQNLNHDAMYWYRQDPGQGLRLIYYSQIVNDFQKGDIAEGYSVSREKKESFPLTVTSAQKNPTAFYLCASSMRQAAVEKLFFGSGTQLSVL.

The rearrangement uses TRBV5-1 and TRBJ2-7; 10 bases line up with TRBD2. The CDR3 spans 14 residues. Germline loops: CDR1 SGHRS, CDR2 YFSETQ. With 4 bases clipped from V and 4 bases from J, the junction kept 5 bases outside the gene matches. CDR3: CASSARTSGYEQYF. CDR3 DNA sequence: TGCGCCAGCAGCGCCCGGACTAGCGGATACGAGCAGTACTTC.

This sequence joins TRBV27 and TRBJ2-7; D ambiguous. Germline V gives CDR1 MNHEY, CDR2 SMNVEV (reference sequence). V lost 5 bases, J lost 1 base, and 18 bases lay in between. CDR3 length: 16 amino acids. CDR3 loop: CASSPPRVGSSYEQYF. CDR3 in DNA: TGTGCCAGCAGTCCGCCGCGAGTCGGTTCGTCCTACGAGCAGTACTTC.

The chain uses TRBV7-8 and TRBJ2-1; 8 nucleotides agree with TRBD2. The V gene end was trimmed by 0 bases and the J gene end by 0 bases; junction bases not matched to a gene: 1. The CDR3 runs 16 residues. Germline assignment: CDR1 SGHVS and CDR2 FQNEAQ. CDR3 sequence reads: CASSLAGLDSYNEQFF. The CDR3 DNA is TGTGCCAGCAGCTTAGCGGGACTAGACTCCTACAATGAGCAGTTCTTC.

The chain joins TRBV15 to TRBJ2-7, with TRBD1 identical over 7 bases. CDR3 length: 14 residues. CDR1 LNHNV and CDR2 YYDKDF come from the germline V gene (reference sequence). V shed 2 bases and J 5 bases; nucleotides not matched to a gene: 6. The CDR3 loop is CATSRRQGLNEQYF. DNA of the CDR3: TGTGCCACCAGCAGACGACAGGGCTTGAACGAGCAGTACTTC.

CDR3 DNA sequence: TGTGCCAGTAGCTTGGGACAGGGAGGTAATCCGTACTTC. This gives the protein CASSLGQGGNPYF. The chain couples TRBV19 to TRBJ2-7; 9 bases match TRBD1. V trimming: 6 bases; J trimming: 12 bases; junction bases outside the gene matches: 12. CDR1 LNHDA and CDR2 SQIVND come from the germline V gene (reference sequence). CDR3 length: 13 residues.

The chain links TRBV2 to TRBJ2-5, with 8 bases aligning to TRBD1. The CDR3 is made up of 13 amino acids. The V gene end was trimmed by 8 bases and the J gene end by 4 bases; junction bases not matched to a gene: 6. Germline V CDR1 and CDR2: SNHLY, FYNNEI. The CDR3: CASDRGRGETQYF. The CDR3 DNA sequence: TGTGCCAGCGACAGGGGCCGGGGAGAGACCCAGTACTTC.

The CDR3 sequence is CASSSPRDRGNSYEQYF. The CDR3 DNA reads as TGCGCCAGCAGCTCGCCCCGGGACAGGGGGAACTCCTACGAGCAGTACTTC. The rearrangement uses TRBV5-1 and TRBJ2-7, with 11 bases that match TRBD1. J lost 0 bases, V lost 3 bases, and 8 bases had no gene match. The germline V gene has CDR1 SGHRS and CDR2 YFSETQ. The CDR3 totals 17 residues.

The V call is TRBV27, the J call TRBJ2-1; 11 bases fit TRBD2. The V gene's germline CDR1 is MNHEY and CDR2 SMNVEV (reference sequence). Unmatched junction bases numbered 10, after V lost 5 bases and J lost 7 bases. This CDR3 has 16 amino acids. The CDR3 region is CASSKIAGGPGNEQFF. The CDR3 nucleotides are TGTGCCAGCAGTAAGATAGCGGGAGGGCCCGGAAATGAGCAGTTCTTC.

The CDR3 sequence is CASSSRQGYGNTIYF. DNA for the CDR3: TGTGCCAGCAGCTCACGACAGGGGTACGGAAACACCATATATTTT. The chain couples TRBV7-2 to TRBJ1-3, with 8 bases lining up with TRBD1. Per germline, CDR1 SGHTA and CDR2 FQGNSA. The V gene end was trimmed by 4 bases and the J gene end by 4 bases; junction bases not matched to a gene: 6. The CDR3 is 15 residues long. Complete variable domain (other parts from reference TRBV7-2 and TRBJ1-3): GAGVSQSPSNKVTEKGKDVELRCDPISGHTALYWYRQSLGQGLEFLIYFQGNSAPDKSGLPSDRFSAERTGGSVSTLTIQRTQQEDSAVYLCASSSRQGYGNTIYFGEGSWLTVV.